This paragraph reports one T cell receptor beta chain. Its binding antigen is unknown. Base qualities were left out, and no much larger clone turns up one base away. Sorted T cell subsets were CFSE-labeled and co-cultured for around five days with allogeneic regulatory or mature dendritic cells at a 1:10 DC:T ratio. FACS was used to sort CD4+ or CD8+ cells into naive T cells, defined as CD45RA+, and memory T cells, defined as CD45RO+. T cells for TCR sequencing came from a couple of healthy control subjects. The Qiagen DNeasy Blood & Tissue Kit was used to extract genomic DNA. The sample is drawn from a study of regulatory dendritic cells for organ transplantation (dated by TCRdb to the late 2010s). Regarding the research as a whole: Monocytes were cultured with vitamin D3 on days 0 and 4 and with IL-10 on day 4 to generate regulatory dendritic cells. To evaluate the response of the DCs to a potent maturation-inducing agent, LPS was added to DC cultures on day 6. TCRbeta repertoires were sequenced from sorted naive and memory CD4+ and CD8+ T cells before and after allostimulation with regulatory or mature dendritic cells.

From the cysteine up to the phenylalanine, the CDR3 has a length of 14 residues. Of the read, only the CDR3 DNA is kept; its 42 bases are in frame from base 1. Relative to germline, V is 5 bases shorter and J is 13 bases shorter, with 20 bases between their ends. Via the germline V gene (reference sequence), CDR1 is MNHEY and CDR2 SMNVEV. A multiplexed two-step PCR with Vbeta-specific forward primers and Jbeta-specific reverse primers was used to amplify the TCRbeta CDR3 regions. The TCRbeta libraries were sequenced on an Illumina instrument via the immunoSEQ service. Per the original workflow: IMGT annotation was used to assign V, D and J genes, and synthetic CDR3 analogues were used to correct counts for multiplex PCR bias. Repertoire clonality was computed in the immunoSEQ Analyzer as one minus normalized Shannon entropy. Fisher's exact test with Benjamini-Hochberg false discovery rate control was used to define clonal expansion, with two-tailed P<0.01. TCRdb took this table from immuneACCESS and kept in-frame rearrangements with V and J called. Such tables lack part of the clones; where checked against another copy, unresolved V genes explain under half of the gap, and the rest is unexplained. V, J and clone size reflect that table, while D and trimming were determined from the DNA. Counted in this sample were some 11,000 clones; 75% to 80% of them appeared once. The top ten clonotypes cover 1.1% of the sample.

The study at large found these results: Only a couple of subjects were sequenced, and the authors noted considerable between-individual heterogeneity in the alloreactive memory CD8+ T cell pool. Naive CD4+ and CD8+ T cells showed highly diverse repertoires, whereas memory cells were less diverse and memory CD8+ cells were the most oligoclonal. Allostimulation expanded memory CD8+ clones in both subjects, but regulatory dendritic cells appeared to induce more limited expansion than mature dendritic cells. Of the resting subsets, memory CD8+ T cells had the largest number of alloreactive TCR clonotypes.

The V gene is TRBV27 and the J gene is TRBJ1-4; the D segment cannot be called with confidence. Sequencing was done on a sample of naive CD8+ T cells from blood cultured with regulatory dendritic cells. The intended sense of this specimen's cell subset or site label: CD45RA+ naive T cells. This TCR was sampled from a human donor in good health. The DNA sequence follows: TGTGCCAGCAGTATCTCAGGTGGCTCGATGGGACTGTTTTTT. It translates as CASSISGGSMGLFF.